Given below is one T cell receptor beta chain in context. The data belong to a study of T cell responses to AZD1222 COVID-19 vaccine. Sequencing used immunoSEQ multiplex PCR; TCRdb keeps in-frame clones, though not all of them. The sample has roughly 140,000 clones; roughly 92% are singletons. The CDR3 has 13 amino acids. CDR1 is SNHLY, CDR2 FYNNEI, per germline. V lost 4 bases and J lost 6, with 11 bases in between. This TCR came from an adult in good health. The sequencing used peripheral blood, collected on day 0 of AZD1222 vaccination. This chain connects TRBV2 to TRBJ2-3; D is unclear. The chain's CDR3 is CASSGAVRDTQYF. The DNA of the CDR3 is TGTGCCAGCAGTGGGGCGGTGAGGGATACGCAGTATTTT. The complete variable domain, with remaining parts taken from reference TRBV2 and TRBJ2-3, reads EPEVTQTPSHQVTQMGQEVILRCVPISNHLYFYWYRQILGQKVEFLVSFYNNEISEKSEIFDDQFSVERPDGSNFTLKIRSTKLEDSAMYFCASSGAVRDTQYFGPGTRLTVL.